The T cell receptor (beta chain) under discussion was sequenced for a study of T-cell memory formation after mild COVID-19. CDR1 and CDR2 (germline): SGHNT, YYREEE (reference sequence). The CDR3 has 15 residues. Trimming took off 5 bases at V and 6 bases at J, with 21 bases between the two ends. One entry per CDR3 protein results from TCRdb running MiXCR on the 5' RACE reads. The sample records roughly 86,000 distinct CDR3 sequences, about 13% being singletons. The rearrangement joins TRBV5-4 to TRBJ2-7, with D perhaps matching TRBD1 or TRBD2 (6 bases each). Material for sequencing was PBMCs or a T cell subset sorted from them (not recorded which). The sequence was obtained from an adult woman who had mild COVID-19 (a few samples of this study predate the infection). Cell type and time point are not known. The CDR3 region has the DNA TGTGCCAGCAGTTTCAACGACAGGACTAATATCGAGCAGTACTTC. It translates to CASSFNDRTNIEQYF.